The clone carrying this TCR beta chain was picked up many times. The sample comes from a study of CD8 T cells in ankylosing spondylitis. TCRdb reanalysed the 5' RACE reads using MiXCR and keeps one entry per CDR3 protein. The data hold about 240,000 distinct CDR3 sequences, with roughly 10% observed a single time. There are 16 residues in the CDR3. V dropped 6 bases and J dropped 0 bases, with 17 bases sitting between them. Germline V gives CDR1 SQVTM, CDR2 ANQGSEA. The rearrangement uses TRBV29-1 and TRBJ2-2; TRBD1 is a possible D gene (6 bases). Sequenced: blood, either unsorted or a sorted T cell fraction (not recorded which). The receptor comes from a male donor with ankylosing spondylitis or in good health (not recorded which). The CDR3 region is CSVGAKTSTNTGELFF. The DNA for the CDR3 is TGCAGCGTGGGGGCAAAGACCTCCACGAACACCGGGGAGCTGTTTTTT.